Each of the 19 T cell receptor beta chains below was sequenced from the same sample in a study of blood T cell repertoires in COVID-19. The protocol was immunoSEQ multiplex PCR, while the TCRdb copy is restricted to in-frame clones and leaves out a portion. The table lists under 300,000 clones, around nine tenths of them singletons. Sequencing was done on a sample of PBMCs or T cells enriched from blood (not recorded which). Receptors were obtained from a woman aged 50 to 60 who had recovered from COVID-19.

This chain uses TRBV28 with TRBJ1-2, with 10 nucleotides matching TRBD1. Trimming cost V 6 bases and J 8 bases; bases outside gene matches: 12. The CDR3 spans 15 residues. Germline V gives CDR1 MDHEN, CDR2 SYDVKM. Here the CDR3 DNA reads TGTGCCAGCAGCCAAAAAGACAGGGGGCTGTTAGGCTACACCTTC. Its translation is CASSQKDRGLLGYTF.

This chain connects TRBV3-1 (or the pseudogene TRBV3-2) to TRBJ1-6, with 10 bases lining up with TRBD1. Per the germline V gene, CDR1 is LGHDT and CDR2 is YNNKEL (reference sequence). V trimming: 9 bases; J trimming: 7 bases; junction bases outside the gene matches: 3. CDR3 length equals 13 residues. Here the CDR3 reads CASGDRGNSPLHF. CDR3 coding DNA: TGTGCCAGTGGGGACAGGGGAAATTCACCCCTCCACTTT.

As regards this clone: In the same sample, other DNA sequences code for this CDR3. The genes are TRBV5-1 and TRBJ2-1; tentative D call: TRBD2 (5 bases). Germline CDR1 is SGHRS and CDR2 is YFSETQ. The CDR3 covers 18 residues. Trimming removed 4 bases at V and 6 bases at J, with 26 bases between. This chain's CDR3 is CASSAGRGSASAINEQFF. For the CDR3, the DNA is TGCGCCAGCAGCGCTGGCCGTGGGAGCGCCTCGGCGATCAATGAGCAGTTCTTC.

This clone was recorded once. J is TRBJ2-2 and V is TRBV5-6; D not certain. V was shortened by 4 bases and J by 4 bases, with 20 bases between the two germline ends. Germline CDR1 is SGHDT and CDR2 is YYEEEE. The CDR3 runs 17 residues. CDR3 in amino acids: CASSLPGAEPVTGELFF. CDR3 coding DNA: TGTGCCAGCAGCCTCCCCGGAGCCGAACCGGTCACCGGGGAGCTGTTTTTT.

The chain carries TRBV9 and TRBJ2-2; TRBD2 matches at 15 bases. V gave up 1 base and J gave up 6 bases; unmatched junction bases: 4. The CDR3 extends over 17 amino acids. CDR1 is SGDLS, CDR2 YYNGEE, per germline. The DNA for the CDR3 is TGTGCCAGCAGCGTACAAGGACTAGCGGGAGGGGCCGGGGAGCTGTTTTTT. Its protein product is CASSVQGLAGGAGELFF.

This clone showed up just once. The chain has TRBV18 and TRBJ1-2, with a tentative D call TRBD1 (5 bases). Germline V gene data show CDR1 as KGHSH and CDR2 as LQKENI. V lost 5 bases, J lost 4 bases, and 14 bases lay in between. This CDR3 is built from 14 residues. CDR3 in amino acids: CASSALQGVYGYTF. The CDR3 region has the DNA TGTGCCAGCTCAGCACTTCAGGGCGTCTATGGCTACACCTTC.

The CDR3 protein is CASSPQGTSIYNEQFF. The CDR3 coding sequence is TGCGCCAGCAGCCCCCAAGGGACTAGCATTTACAATGAGCAGTTCTTC. This chain links TRBV4-1 with TRBJ2-1; 9 bases fit TRBD2. Germline loops: CDR1 MGHRA, CDR2 YSYEKL. The trim removed 4 bases at V and 4 bases at J, leaving 8 bases unmatched. This CDR3 has 16 residues.

The chain is built from TRBV6-2 or TRBV6-3 and TRBJ1-2, with D possibly matching TRBD1 (5 bases). V shed 2 bases and J shed 4 bases, with 11 bases lying between them. This CDR3 comprises 14 residues. Germline assignment: CDR1 MNHEY and CDR2 SVGEGT. CDR3 sequence (DNA): TGTGCCAGCAGTTACGGTCCGGGGGGCTATGGCTACACCTTC. Translating it yields CASSYGPGGYGYTF.

The CDR3 nucleotides read TGTGCCAGCAGTGGGGAGCGGGGGTATTATGGCTACACCTTC. The encoded protein is CASSGERGYYGYTF. V and J are TRBV2 and TRBJ1-2; the D gene is possibly TRBD1 (5 bases). This CDR3 region has 14 residues. Germline CDR1 reads SNHLY; CDR2 reads FYNNEI. Trimming cost V 4 bases and J 5 bases, with 14 bases left between them.

The CDR3 nucleotides are TGTGCCAGCAGCCAAGTAACTGGGGGCGTTGGGGGCTACACCTTC. Its translation: CASSQVTGGVGGYTF. V usage is TRBV14 and J usage is TRBJ1-2, with D perhaps TRBD1 (6 bases). Germline values: CDR1 SGHDN, CDR2 FVKESK. The CDR3 consists of 15 residues. With 1 base removed from V and 8 bases from J, the gap between germline ends came to 17 bases.

The chain recombines TRBV7-2 with TRBJ1-5; 11 nucleotides agree with TRBD1. The CDR3 extends over 14 amino acids. Germline V gene data show CDR1 as SGHTA and CDR2 as FQGNSA. With V trimmed by 4 bases and J by 4 bases, 0 bases remained unmatched. CDR3 loop: CASSWDRGNQPQHF. CDR3 coding DNA: TGTGCCAGCAGCTGGGACAGGGGGAATCAGCCCCAGCATTTT.

V and J are TRBV5-1 and TRBJ1-6; no definite D call. Trimming removed 4 bases from V and 0 bases from J, with 11 bases in between. Germline V lookup: CDR1 SGHRS, CDR2 YFSETQ. CDR3 length equals 16 residues. The CDR3 region is CASSPRGSSYNSPLHF. The CDR3 DNA reads TGCGCCAGCAGCCCCCGTGGTAGCTCCTATAATTCACCCCTCCACTTT.

The DNA of the CDR3 is TGTGCCAGCAGTCCGAGGGGACTAGGGGCGCGGAATGAGCAGTTCTTC. Protein product: CASSPRGLGARNEQFF. The V and J genes are TRBV28 and TRBJ2-1; 8 bases are a match to TRBD2. The CDR3 is made up of 16 amino acids. Germline V gives CDR1 MDHEN, CDR2 SYDVKM. J gave up 7 bases and V 5 bases, and 13 bases lay outside the gene matches. The full variable domain, in which reference TRBV28 and TRBJ2-1 provide the parts outside the CDR3, is DVKVTQSSRYLVKRTGEKVFLECVQDMDHENMFWYRQDPGLGLRLIYFSYDVKMKEKGDIPEGYSVSREKKERFSLILESASTNQTSMYLCASSPRGLGARNEQFFGPGTRLTVL.

This chain uses TRBV19 with TRBJ2-7, with D tentatively TRBD1 (6 bases). The CDR3 totals 15 residues. Per the germline V gene, CDR1 is LNHDA and CDR2 is SQIVND (reference sequence). The V end was cut by 5 bases, the J end by 1 base, with 15 bases between. CDR3 in DNA: TGTGCCAGTAGTTGGGGACACAGTACTTCCTACGAGCAGTACTTC. Protein product: CASSWGHSTSYEQYF.

The J gene is TRBJ1-2, the V gene TRBV28, with a possible D match to TRBD1 (5 bases). With 2 bases removed from V and 0 bases from J, the gap between germline ends came to 7 bases. In germline, CDR1 is MDHEN, CDR2 SYDVKM. The length of the CDR3 is 14 residues. CDR3 sequence: CASSLRQTNYGYTF. Here the CDR3 DNA reads TGTGCCAGCAGTTTAAGACAGACTAACTATGGCTACACCTTC.

The chain has TRBV5-1 and TRBJ2-3, with 9 bases fitting TRBD2. This CDR3 is built from 18 residues. Trimming at V came to 2 bases and at J to 3 bases, leaving 13 bases not matched to a gene. Looked up from germline, CDR1 is SGHRS and CDR2 is YFSETQ. The CDR3 sequence is CASSFTTSGLGRTDTQYF. Written as DNA, the CDR3 is TGCGCCAGCAGCTTTACGACTAGCGGTCTCGGGAGGACAGATACGCAGTATTTT. Full variable domain (rest looked up from reference TRBV5-1 and TRBJ2-3): KAGVTQTPRYLIKTRGQQVTLSCSPISGHRSVSWYQQTPGQGLQFLFEYFSETQRNKGNFPGRFSGRQFSNSRSEMNVSTLELGDSALYLCASSFTTSGLGRTDTQYFGPGTRLTVL.

CDR3 DNA: TGCAGTGCTAGTCCTGCAGGGGGCTTAACCGGGGAGCTGTTTTTT. Translating gives CSASPAGGLTGELFF. The chain carries TRBV20-1 and TRBJ2-2; 8 positions agree with TRBD1. Per the germline V gene, CDR1 is DFQATT and CDR2 is SNEGSKA (reference sequence). The CDR3 is 15 amino acids. The junction had 8 bases not matched to a gene; V was cut back by 3 bases and J by 5 bases.

The chain carries TRBV3-1 (or the pseudogene TRBV3-2) and TRBJ1-4; the match to TRBD1 covers 9 bases. There are 15 residues in the CDR3. Germline values: CDR1 LGHDT, CDR2 YNNKEL (reference sequence). Trimming cost V 7 bases and J 5 bases; bases outside gene matches: 8. This CDR3 is CASNPGTGINEKLFF. CDR3 DNA sequence: TGTGCCAGCAATCCCGGGACAGGGATAAATGAAAAACTGTTTTTT.

The chain is built from TRBV4-2 and TRBJ2-1; possible D gene TRBD2, 6 bases. This CDR3 comprises 15 residues. CDR1 and CDR2 (germline): LGHNA, YNFKEQ. The germline V and J ends were trimmed by 0 bases and 5 bases, with 11 bases remaining between them. The CDR3 reads CASSQEGSGNNEQFF. The CDR3 coding sequence is TGTGCCAGCAGCCAAGAAGGTAGCGGTAACAATGAGCAGTTCTTC.